A single T cell receptor (beta chain) is shown here with its context. Its antigen target is currently unknown. No much larger clone is present one base from it, and per-base qualities are unavailable. TCRbeta CDR3 regions were amplified from genomic DNA by means of the immunoSEQ Assay, a bias-controlled multiplex PCR. On the study's bioinformatics: Within the assay, amplification of reference gene primers was used to estimate how many nucleated cells each sample contained. To quantify the absolute abundance of each unique TCRbeta CDR3 rearrangement, sequence reads were collapsed and filtered. For each sample, productive Simpson clonality was calculated as the square root of Simpson's diversity index over productive rearrangements. What TCRdb holds here is the immuneACCESS table cut down to in-frame rearrangements. Part of the clones is not present; checked against another copy, under half of the missing clones reflect an unresolved V gene, and the others are unexplained. V and J calls and clone size are given by that table; D and trimming were obtained from the DNA. This sample comprises approximately 230,000 clones, about nine tenths of them detected only once. 1.5% to 2% of the sample comes from the top ten.

In the prospective study, participants were 18 to 89 years old, resided in approximately 25 geographic areas of the United States, and were enrolled through a virtual design. In the prospective study, participants were assigned to cohorts based on the clinical history participants reported in a screening survey and a study questionnaire. For ImmuneRACE Cohort 3, a participant was defined as recovered based on two consecutive negative NP/OP PCR tests, clearance by a healthcare professional, or resolution of symptoms. Mobile phlebotomists in the prospective study collected whole blood, serum and a nasopharyngeal or oropharyngeal swab from every participant. Participants in the prospective study had the option to provide additional blood draws and questionnaires over an approximately 2-month period. Before DNA extraction, blood samples from the prospective study were shipped at room temperature or frozen.

For CDR1 and CDR2, the germline V gene lists SGHRS and YFSETQ. V is trimmed back by 4 bases and J by 2 bases, and the junction contains 4 bases that no gene match accounts for. The CDR3, from cysteine to phenylalanine, totals 15 residues. The kept DNA is CDR3 alone, 45 bases in frame from the first base. The sample is drawn from a study of blood T cell repertoires in COVID-19 (dated by TCRdb to the early 2020s). About the full investigation: Samples from collaborators originated in the United States, Italy and Spain and spanned both the acute and convalescent phases of COVID-19. The prospective study material was composed of cDNA or gDNA derived from T cells, B-cell-depleted T cells, or PBMCs. Subjects who had been exposed to COVID-19, were actively infected with it, or had recovered from it provided the deeply sampled blood TCRbeta repertoires that made up the dataset. The repertoires were released in a freely available public database intended as a resource for research on the immune response to SARS-CoV-2. The samples were drawn from the first 160 participants of the ongoing ImmuneRACE study and from over a thousand subjects provided by 6 global collaborators. Nearly every sample came with metadata listing a de-identified subject ID, COVID-19 status, age in years and sex. Where available, HLA class I and class II types were taken from metadata supplied by the sample provider and were not determined by assay-based typing.

Study-wide findings and limitations: The amount of clinical and demographic metadata varied by source and participant and was provided uncurated.

This sequence was found in a man in his forties or fifties who had recovered from COVID-19. Rearrangement joined TRBV5-1 to TRBJ2-5; TRBD2 lines up with 11 middle nucleotides. The sample consisted of PBMCs or T cells enriched from blood (not recorded which). The DNA is TGCGCCAGCAGCCTGGGACTAGCGGTACAAGAGACCCAGTACTTC. This gives the protein CASSLGLAVQETQYF.